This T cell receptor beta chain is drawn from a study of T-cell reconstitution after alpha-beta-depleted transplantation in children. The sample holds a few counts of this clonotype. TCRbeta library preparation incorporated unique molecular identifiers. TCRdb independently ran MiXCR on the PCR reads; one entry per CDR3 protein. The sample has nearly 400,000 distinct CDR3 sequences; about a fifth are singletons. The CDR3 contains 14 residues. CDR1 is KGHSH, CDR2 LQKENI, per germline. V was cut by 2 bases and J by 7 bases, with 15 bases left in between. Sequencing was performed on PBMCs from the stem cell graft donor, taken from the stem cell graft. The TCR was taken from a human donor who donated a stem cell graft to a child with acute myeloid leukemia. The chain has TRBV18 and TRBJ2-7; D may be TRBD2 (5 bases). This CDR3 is CASSPGKAAWEQYF. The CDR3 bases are TGTGCCAGCTCACCAGGAAAAGCGGCCTGGGAGCAGTACTTC.